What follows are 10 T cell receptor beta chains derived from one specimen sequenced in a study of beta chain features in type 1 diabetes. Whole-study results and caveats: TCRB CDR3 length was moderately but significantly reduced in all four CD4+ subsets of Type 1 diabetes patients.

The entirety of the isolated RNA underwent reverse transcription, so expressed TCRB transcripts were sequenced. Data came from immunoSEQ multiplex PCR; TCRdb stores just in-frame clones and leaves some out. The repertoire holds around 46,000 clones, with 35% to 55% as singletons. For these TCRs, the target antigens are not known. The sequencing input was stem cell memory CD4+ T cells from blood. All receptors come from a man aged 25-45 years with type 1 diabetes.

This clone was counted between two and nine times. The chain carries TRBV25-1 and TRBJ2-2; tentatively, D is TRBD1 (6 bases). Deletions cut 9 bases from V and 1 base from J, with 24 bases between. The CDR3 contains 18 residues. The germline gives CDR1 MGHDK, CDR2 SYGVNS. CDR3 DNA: TGTGCCAGTCTTTTCCTCTCCGACAGGAGGAAGAACACCGGGGAGCTGTTTTTT. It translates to CASLFLSDRRKNTGELFF.

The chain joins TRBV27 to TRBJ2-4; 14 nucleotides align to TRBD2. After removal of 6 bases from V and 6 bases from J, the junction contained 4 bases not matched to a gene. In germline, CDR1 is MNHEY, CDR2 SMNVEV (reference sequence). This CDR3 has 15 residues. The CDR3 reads CASSGLAGGPNIQYF. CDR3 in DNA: TGTGCCAGCAGCGGACTAGCGGGAGGACCAAACATTCAGTACTTC.

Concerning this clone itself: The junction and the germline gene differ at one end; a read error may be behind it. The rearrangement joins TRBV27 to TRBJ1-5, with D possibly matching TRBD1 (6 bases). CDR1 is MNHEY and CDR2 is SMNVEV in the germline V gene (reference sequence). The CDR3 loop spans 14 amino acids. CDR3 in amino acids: CASSSQGSTQPQHF. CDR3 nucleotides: TGTGCCAGCAGCAGCCAGGGGAGCACTCAGCCCCAGCATTTT.

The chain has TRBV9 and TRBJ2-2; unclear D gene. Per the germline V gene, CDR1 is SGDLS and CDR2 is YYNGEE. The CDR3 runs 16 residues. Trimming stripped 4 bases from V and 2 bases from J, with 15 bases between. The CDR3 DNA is TGTGCCAGCAGCCCCTACGCCCAGACTAACACCGGGGAGCTGTTTTTT. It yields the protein CASSPYAQTNTGELFF.

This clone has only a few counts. CDR3 in amino acids: CASSQDSSARTDTQYF. In DNA form, the CDR3 reads TGTGCCAGCAGCCAAGATAGTAGCGCCCGCACAGATACGCAGTATTTT. This chain connects TRBV4-2 to TRBJ2-3, with D perhaps TRBD2 (5 bases). The germline CDR1 and CDR2 sequences are LGHNA and YNFKEQ. The CDR3 extends over 16 amino acids. The V and J ends lost 0 bases and 1 base respectively, with 11 bases between them.

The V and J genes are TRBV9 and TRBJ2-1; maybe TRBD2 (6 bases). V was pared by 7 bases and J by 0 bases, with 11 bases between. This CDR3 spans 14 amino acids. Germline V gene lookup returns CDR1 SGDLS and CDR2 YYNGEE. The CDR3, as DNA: TGTGCCAGCGCGGGGCCAAGCTCCTACAATGAGCAGTTCTTC. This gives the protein CASAGPSSYNEQFF.

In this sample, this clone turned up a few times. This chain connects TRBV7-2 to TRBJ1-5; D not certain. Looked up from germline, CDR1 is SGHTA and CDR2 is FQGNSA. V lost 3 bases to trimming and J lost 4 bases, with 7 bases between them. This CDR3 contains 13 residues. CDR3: CASSFSKNQPQHF. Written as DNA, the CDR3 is TGTGCCAGCAGCTTTTCAAAAAATCAGCCCCAGCATTTT.

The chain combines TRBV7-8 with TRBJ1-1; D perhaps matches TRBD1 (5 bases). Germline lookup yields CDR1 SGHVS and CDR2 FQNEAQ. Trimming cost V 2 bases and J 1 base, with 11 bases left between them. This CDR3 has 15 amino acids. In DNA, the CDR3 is TGTGCCAGCAGCTTAAACCCTCAGGGGAACACTGAAGCTTTCTTT. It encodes CASSLNPQGNTEAFF. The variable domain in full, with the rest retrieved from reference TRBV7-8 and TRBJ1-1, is GAGVSQSPRYKVAKRGQDVALRCDPISGHVSLFWYQQALGQGPEFLTYFQNEAQLDKSGLPSDRFFAERPEGSVSTLKIQRTQQEDSAVYLCASSLNPQGNTEAFFGQGTRLTVV.

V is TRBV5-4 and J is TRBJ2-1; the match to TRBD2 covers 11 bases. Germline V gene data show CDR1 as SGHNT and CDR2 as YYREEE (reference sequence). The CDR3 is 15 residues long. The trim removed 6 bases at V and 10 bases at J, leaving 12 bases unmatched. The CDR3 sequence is CASTQLAGVIGEQFF. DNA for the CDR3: TGTGCCAGCACCCAACTAGCGGGAGTGATCGGGGAGCAGTTCTTC. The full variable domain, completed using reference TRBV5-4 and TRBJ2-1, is ETGVTQSPTHLIKTRGQQVTLRCSSQSGHNTVSWYQQALGQGPQFIFQYYREEENGRGNFPPRFSGLQFPNYSSELNVNALELDDSALYLCASTQLAGVIGEQFFGPGTRLTVL.

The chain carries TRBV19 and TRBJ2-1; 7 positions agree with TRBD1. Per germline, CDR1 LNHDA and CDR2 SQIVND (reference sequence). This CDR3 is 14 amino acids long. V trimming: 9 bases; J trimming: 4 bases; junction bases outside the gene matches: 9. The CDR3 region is CASSRQGRYNEQFF. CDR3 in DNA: TGTGCCAGCTCGCGACAGGGCCGTTACAATGAGCAGTTCTTC.